This passage covers 29 T cell receptor beta chains from one sample sequenced in a study of beta chain features in type 1 diabetes. Every bit of the isolated RNA underwent reverse transcription, so sequencing read expressed TCRB transcripts. The assay was immunoSEQ multiplex PCR, and TCRdb's table has in-frame clones only and misses some. The table has 680,000 or so clones, roughly 16% seen once; the top ten hold 0.093%. Sequenced input: naive CD4+ T cells from blood. Every receptor here comes from a man between 18 and 29 years old in good health.

CDR3 sequence reads: CASSFNQIYEQYF. In DNA, the CDR3 is TGTGCCAGCAGTTTCAACCAAATCTACGAGCAGTACTTC. The chain couples TRBV27 to TRBJ2-7, with unresolved D. V was trimmed by 3 bases and J by 3 bases, leaving 9 bases between them. CDR3 length: 13 amino acids. Germline-derived CDR1 and CDR2 are MNHEY and SMNVEV (reference sequence).

The chain is built from TRBV30 and TRBJ2-7; D might be TRBD2 (6 bases). The ends were cut back, 5 bases at V and 5 bases at J, with 13 bases in the middle. The CDR3 consists of 12 residues. Germline V lookup: CDR1 GTSNPN, CDR2 SVGIG (reference sequence). The CDR3 sequence is CAWGTSCHEQYF. CDR3 nucleotides: TGTGCCTGGGGTACTAGCTGCCACGAGCAGTACTTC.

The chain has TRBV7-9 and TRBJ2-7; D is uncertain. Germline-derived CDR1 and CDR2 are SEHNR and FQNEAQ (reference sequence). Trimming cost V 3 bases and J 5 bases, with 14 bases left between them. This CDR3 has 14 residues. CDR3 in amino acids: CASSFTGQPNEQYF. The CDR3 coding sequence is TGTGCCAGCAGCTTCACTGGGCAGCCGAACGAGCAGTACTTC.

The CDR3 reads CASSSFWGARETQYF. The CDR3 DNA reads TGTGCCAGCAGCTCCTTCTGGGGGGCCCGCGAGACCCAGTACTTC. The chain recombines TRBV7-2 with TRBJ2-5; D tentatively fits TRBD1 or TRBD2 (6 bases each). This CDR3 is 15 amino acids long. V dropped 4 bases and J dropped 5 bases, with 17 bases sitting between them. CDR1 and CDR2 from the germline V gene are SGHTA and FQGNSA.

The chain employs TRBV6-6 and TRBJ2-7; TRBD2 agrees at 12 bases. V lost 5 bases to trimming and J lost 6 bases; unmatched junction nucleotides: 8. The CDR3 has 15 amino acids. From germline, CDR1 is MNHNY and CDR2 SVGAGI (reference sequence). The CDR3 protein is CASSALAGGPIEQYF. In nucleotides, the CDR3 is TGTGCCAGCAGTGCCCTAGCGGGGGGGCCCATCGAGCAGTACTTC.

This clone was seen a handful of times. This chain joins TRBV7-3 and TRBJ2-1; 8 positions match TRBD1. The trim removed 6 bases at V and 2 bases at J, leaving 6 bases unmatched. CDR1 and CDR2 from the germline V gene are SGHTA and FQGTGA. This CDR3 is built from 15 residues. The CDR3 DNA reads as TGTGCCAGCAGATCCGACAGGGGTACCTACAATGAGCAGTTCTTC. Protein product: CASRSDRGTYNEQFF.

The genes are TRBV7-2 and TRBJ1-1; tentatively, D is TRBD1 (5 bases). V was trimmed by 0 bases and J by 4 bases, leaving 12 bases between them. The CDR3 contains 15 residues. CDR1 is SGHTA, CDR2 FQGNSA, per germline. CDR3 in DNA: TGTGCCAGCAGCTTAGCGGGGGGAGGCGGCACTGAAGCTTTCTTT. Translated: CASSLAGGGGTEAFF.

There are a few counts of this clone. The genes are TRBV10-3 and TRBJ2-2, with 7 positions matching TRBD2. There are 15 residues in the CDR3. Trimming cost V 4 bases and J 1 base; bases outside gene matches: 3. Germline loops: CDR1 ENHRY, CDR2 SYGVKD. The CDR3 DNA is TGTGCCATCAGTGTGGTAGCGGGGAACACCGGGGAGCTGTTTTTT. Protein sequence: CAISVVAGNTGELFF.

Details on this clone: Mismatch with germline at one junction end may stem from a read error. V and J are TRBV7-7 and TRBJ2-5, with 9 bases fitting TRBD1. The J call is in doubt because the DNA end fits TRBJ2-7 better. The CDR3 has 13 amino acids. Germline loops: CDR1 SSHAT, CDR2 FNYEAQ (reference sequence). DNA of the CDR3: TGTGCTAGCAGCTCGGACAGGGGCTACGAGCAGTACTTC. Translated: CASSSDRGYEQYF.

This clone turned up a few times. DNA for the CDR3: TGTGCCAGTAGTATAGACCCCTATTCAACTCGGGAGCCCCAGCATTTT. Amino acid sequence: CASSIDPYSTREPQHF. The rearrangement uses TRBV19 and TRBJ1-5, with D hard to call. Germline lookup yields CDR1 LNHDA and CDR2 SQIVND (reference sequence). The CDR3 runs 16 residues. V lost 0 bases, J lost 8 bases, and 17 bases lay in between.

V and J are TRBV7-3 and TRBJ2-2; weak D call: TRBD2 (7 bases). The CDR3 consists of 14 residues. Looked up from germline, CDR1 is SGHTA and CDR2 is FQGTGA. The V end was cut by 5 bases, the J end by 7 bases, with 14 bases between. In DNA, the CDR3 is TGTGCCAGCAGCCCCCGGGGGGCCGGCGGGGAGCTGTTTTTT. This sequence encodes CASSPRGAGGELFF.

There are a few counts of this clone. The V gene is TRBV27, the J gene TRBJ2-7; no clear D gene. Germline V gene lookup returns CDR1 MNHEY and CDR2 SMNVEV (reference sequence). Trimming cost V 4 bases and J 1 base, with 8 bases left between them. The length of the CDR3 is 13 residues. CDR3 loop: CASSSHGSYEQYF. The CDR3 DNA sequence: TGTGCCAGCAGTTCACACGGATCCTACGAGCAGTACTTC.

The sample holds a few counts of this clone. The chain combines TRBV28 with TRBJ2-6; D gene ambiguous. CDR1 and CDR2 from the germline V gene are MDHEN and SYDVKM. This CDR3 has 15 residues. V lost 5 bases to trimming and J lost 0 bases, with 8 bases between them. The CDR3 nucleotides read TGTGCCAGCAGTCGGGTGGTCTCTGGGGCCAACGTCCTGACTTTC. This codes for CASSRVVSGANVLTF.

This chain links TRBV7-2 with TRBJ2-6; the D call may be TRBD1 or TRBD2 (5 bases each). The length of the CDR3 is 16 residues. Germline CDR1 is SGHTA and CDR2 is FQGNSA. V was shortened by 11 bases and J by 4 bases, with 21 bases between the two germline ends. The CDR3 DNA sequence: TGTGCCGGTAGGGCAGGGATAGGACTCGGGGCCAACGTCCTGACTTTC. Translated: CAGRAGIGLGANVLTF. The complete variable domain, with remaining parts taken from reference TRBV7-2 and TRBJ2-6, reads GAGVSQSPSNKVTEKGKDVELRCDPISGHTALYWYRQSLGQGLEFLIYFQGNSAPDKSGLPSDRFSAERTGGSVSTLTIQRTQQEDSAVYLCAGRAGIGLGANVLTFGAGSRLTVL.

This clone showed up just a few times. The rearrangement uses TRBV4-3 and TRBJ2-3; D perhaps matches TRBD2 (6 bases). CDR1 and CDR2 from the germline V gene are LGHNA and YSLEER. The V end was cut by 4 bases, the J end by 5 bases, with 13 bases between. The CDR3 consists of 14 residues. The CDR3 spells CASSPDWRGDTQYF. The CDR3 region has the DNA TGCGCCAGCAGCCCGGACTGGAGGGGAGATACGCAGTATTTT.

This clone was counted a few times. The genes are TRBV9 and TRBJ1-1; 12 bases are shared with TRBD1. Germline V CDR1 and CDR2: SGDLS, YYNGEE. The CDR3 contains 17 residues. With 2 bases clipped from V and 4 bases from J, the junction kept 9 bases outside the gene matches. CDR3 sequence (DNA): TGTGCCAGCAGCGTTCTCGGGACAGGGGGCCGTGGCACTGAAGCTTTCTTT. It codes for CASSVLGTGGRGTEAFF.

This clone turned up a few times. The chain has TRBV21-1 and TRBJ2-1. TRBV21-1 corresponds to a pseudogene. The CDR3 runs to 11 residues. Here the CDR3 DNA reads TGTGCCAGCAGCAAAAGGGATGAGCAGTTCTTC. Translating gives CASSKRDEQFF.

Only a few counts were recorded for this clone. The chain uses TRBV9 and TRBJ2-7; the match to TRBD2 covers 9 bases. Germline CDR1 and CDR2: SGDLS and YYNGEE. The CDR3 loop spans 16 amino acids. V lost 2 bases and J lost 4; bases outside the gene matches: 10. For the CDR3, the DNA is TGTGCCAGCAGCGTCGGGGCTAGCGGGACGGGGTACGAGCAGTACTTC. This gives the protein CASSVGASGTGYEQYF.

This rearrangement joins TRBV7-9 to TRBJ1-5, with D unclear. Trimming cost V 8 bases and J 4 bases, with 9 bases left between them. The CDR3 covers 12 residues. From germline, CDR1 is SEHNR and CDR2 FQNEAQ (reference sequence). The CDR3 DNA sequence: TGTGCCAGCTCCGTAGTTAATCAGCCCCAGCATTTT. This gives the protein CASSVVNQPQHF.

This clone was counted between two and nine times. This chain joins TRBV25-1 and TRBJ1-2; D is uncertain. Germline V lookup: CDR1 MGHDK, CDR2 SYGVNS. The V end was cut by 3 bases, the J end by 9 bases, with 14 bases between. This CDR3 has 13 amino acids. CDR3 loop: CASSDSISRSYTF. In DNA form, the CDR3 reads TGTGCCAGCAGTGATTCGATCAGTAGAAGCTACACCTTC.

A few counts support this clone. V usage is TRBV7-2 and J usage is TRBJ2-7, with D perhaps matching TRBD1 or TRBD2 (7 bases each). The CDR3 has 14 residues. Germline CDR1 is SGHTA and CDR2 is FQGNSA. Trimming took off 5 bases at V and 2 bases at J, with 13 bases between the two ends. In DNA, the CDR3 is TGTGCCAGCAGCCCAGGGGGGGTACCCTACGAGCAGTACTTC. Translated, it gives CASSPGGVPYEQYF. Looking up the rest from reference TRBV7-2 and TRBJ2-7 gives the full variable domain: GAGVSQSPSNKVTEKGKDVELRCDPISGHTALYWYRQSLGQGLEFLIYFQGNSAPDKSGLPSDRFSAERTGGSVSTLTIQRTQQEDSAVYLCASSPGGVPYEQYFGPGTRLTVT.

This chain joins TRBV5-1 and TRBJ2-4; D may match TRBD1 or TRBD2 (5 bases each). This CDR3 region has 13 residues. Germline CDR1 and CDR2: SGHRS and YFSETQ. Trimming shortened V by 0 bases and J by 7 bases, and 8 bases separated the two germline ends. For the CDR3, the DNA is TGCGCCAGCAGCTTGGGTCGGGACAACATTCAGTACTTC. This codes for CASSLGRDNIQYF.

Only a few counts were recorded for this clone. The V and J genes are TRBV5-1 and TRBJ1-5; 9 nucleotides align to TRBD1. V lost 3 bases, J lost 7 bases, and 5 bases stayed unmatched. The CDR3 is made up of 14 amino acids. Germline values: CDR1 SGHRS, CDR2 YFSETQ. The CDR3 loop is CASSSGTGQQPQHF. The CDR3 bases are TGCGCCAGCAGCTCTGGGACAGGGCAACAGCCCCAGCATTTT.

This clone has just a few counts. The rearrangement links TRBV9 to TRBJ2-5; D gene uncertain. The germline V gene encodes CDR1 SGDLS and CDR2 YYNGEE. V shed 0 bases and J shed 7 bases, with 13 bases lying between them. CDR3 length: 14 amino acids. CDR3 amino acids: CASSVVSVSGTQYF. The CDR3 coding sequence is TGTGCCAGCAGCGTAGTGTCAGTCTCCGGGACCCAGTACTTC.

This clone showed up just a few times. The chain uses TRBV6-5 and TRBJ1-6; D possibly corresponds to TRBD1 (6 bases). The germline V gene encodes CDR1 MNHEY and CDR2 SVGAGI. The V gene lost 2 bases and the J gene lost 7 bases, with 9 bases spanning the gap. This CDR3 is 14 amino acids long. The CDR3 DNA reads TGTGCCAGCAGTTACAGGGGGGACAATTCACCCCTCCACTTT. This translates into CASSYRGDNSPLHF.

V gene TRBV9 combines with J gene TRBJ2-5; 8 nucleotides line up with TRBD1. This CDR3 spans 15 amino acids. The V and J ends lost 6 bases and 5 bases, in that order; junction bases with no gene match: 12. Germline loops: CDR1 SGDLS, CDR2 YYNGEE. The CDR3 loop reads CASNPGSRGRETQYF. Here the CDR3 DNA reads TGTGCCAGCAACCCAGGAAGCAGGGGGCGTGAGACCCAGTACTTC. Full variable domain (missing parts from reference TRBV9 and TRBJ2-5): DSGVTQTPKHLITATGQRVTLRCSPRSGDLSVYWYQQSLDQGLQFLIQYYNGEERAKGNILERFSAQQFPDLHSELNLSSLELGDSALYFCASNPGSRGRETQYFGPGTRLLVL.

The V call is TRBV19, the J call TRBJ1-2, with a possible D match to TRBD1 (6 bases). The germline gives CDR1 LNHDA, CDR2 SQIVND (reference sequence). Trimming left V 7 bases short and J 3 bases short, with 12 bases between. CDR3 length equals 13 residues. For the CDR3, the DNA is TGTGCCAGTACCCGGACAGTTGACTATGGCTACACCTTC. Its translation is CASTRTVDYGYTF.

This clone was picked up a small number of times. V and J are TRBV6-1 and TRBJ2-5; no reliable D call. V lost 9 bases and J 5 bases, leaving 13 bases between the germline ends. The CDR3 is made up of 12 amino acids. In germline, CDR1 is MNHNS, CDR2 SASEGT. The CDR3 DNA sequence: TGTGCCAGTACCGAGTTTTGGGAGACCCAGTACTTC. Translation: CASTEFWETQYF.

The rearrangement uses TRBV6-1 and TRBJ1-1, with D possibly being TRBD1 (5 bases). V lost 0 bases to trimming and J lost 7 bases, with 9 bases between them. The CDR3 runs 13 residues. Germline V gene data show CDR1 as MNHNS and CDR2 as SASEGT. The CDR3 bases are TGTGCCAGCAGTGAAGCGGGACGATTTGAAGCTTTCTTT. As protein: CASSEAGRFEAFF.